The 3 T cell receptor beta chains below all came from one sample that was sequenced in a study of blood T cell repertoires in COVID-19. The repertoire was sequenced with immunoSEQ multiplex PCR; TCRdb's copy has only in-frame clones and lacks some. This table holds under 200,000 clones, about 87% found once. Sequenced material: peripheral blood. Receptor source: a man between 18 and 29 years old with active or convalescent COVID-19.

Note on this clone: A read error may produce the germline difference seen at one junction end. The CDR3 bases are TGTGCCGGCAGAGACGACCAGGGGGCGACAACCAATGAGCAGTTCTTC. Encoded protein: CAGRDDQGATTNEQFF. The chain recombines TRBV27 with TRBJ2-1; 8 nucleotides match TRBD1. The CDR3 totals 16 residues. The germline V gene encodes CDR1 MNHEY and CDR2 SMNVEV (reference sequence).

The CDR3 DNA reads TGTGCCAGCTCACCCGGAATCGGGAGTTCCTACAATGAGCAGTTCTTC. It yields the protein CASSPGIGSSYNEQFF. This chain connects TRBV18 to TRBJ2-1, with D tentatively TRBD2 (6 bases). CDR3 length equals 16 residues. Trimming took off 3 bases at V and 1 base at J, with 13 bases between the two ends. Per the germline V gene, CDR1 is KGHSH and CDR2 is LQKENI.

The genes are TRBV5-6 and TRBJ1-3, with a weak D call TRBD1 (5 bases). This CDR3 is 13 amino acids long. V was cut by 3 bases and J by 4 bases, with 8 bases left in between. Germline values: CDR1 SGHDT, CDR2 YYEEEE. CDR3 coding DNA: TGTGCCAGCAGCTGGGGCAGCGGAAACACCATATATTTT. It specifies CASSWGSGNTIYF. Looking up the rest from reference TRBV5-6 and TRBJ1-3 gives the full variable domain: DAGVTQSPTHLIKTRGQQVTLRCSPKSGHDTVSWYQQALGQGPQFIFQYYEEEERQRGNFPDRFSGHQFPNYSSELNVNALLLGDSALYLCASSWGSGNTIYFGEGSWLTVV.